A selection of T cell receptor beta chains follows, all from one sample in a study of response to subunit inactivated influenza vaccine. TCRdb itself ran the RT-PCR reads through MiXCR, one entry per CDR3 protein. The table shows around 160,000 distinct CDR3 sequences, with roughly a tenth occurring only once. Sequenced here: non-naive T cells sorted from PBMCs, sampled 45 days after vaccination. The receptors here all came from a man between 50 and 59 years old who received an inactivated influenza vaccine. Both conserved end residues are part of each CDR3.

v_gene | CDR3aa
TRBV10-3 | CAARDPGGELFF
TRBV12-3/TRBV12-4 | CASSPPGQPTLHF
TRBV24-1 | CATSDYGSTVDEQYF
TRBV24-1 | CATSDATGQGIQYF
TRBV4-3 | CASSQDKGDYSYNEQFF
TRBV12-3/TRBV12-4 | CASSLSFMNNEQFF
TRBV5-6 | CASRLQGTVNTEAFF
TRBV20-1 | CSARGTGQNNQPQHF
TRBV20-1 | CCAENREGTDTQYF
TRBV20-1 | CSARVGSGRDTDTQYF
TRBV2 | CASSSGVLGNQPQHF
TRBV3-1 | CASQNDVEQYF
TRBV5-6 | CASSLRDRESYGYTF
TRBV24-1 | CATSDRRGTATYEQYF
TRBV25-1 | CASSDPHISGANVLTF
TRBV20-1 | CSAGRDQRNTIYF
TRBV25-1 | CASSGWNTGELFF
TRBV5-1 | CASSLENTGSEKLFF
TRBV7-8 | CASSNREVSGTRELFF
TRBV4-3 | CASSQFRGGTGELFF
TRBV6-1 | CASRSGYKAAQYF
TRBV12-3/TRBV12-4 | CASSFGREIQPQHF
TRBV4-2 | CASSSGVPATGKNIQYF
TRBV7-3 | CASSLDGGRVADTQYF
TRBV12-3/TRBV12-4 | CASSLMASGGYNEQFF
TRBV5-4 | CASSLAFGGGNTQYF
TRBV6-1 | CASRKLAVSNQPQHF
TRBV6-1 | CASTLGGDSNQPQHF
TRBV28 | CASSDPGLAGEQYF
TRBV7-9 | CASGTATYEQYF
TRBV28 | CASRPVSGSFFEQYF